This entry describes one T cell receptor (beta chain). Authors' methods: Reference gene primer amplification gave estimated nucleated cell counts. The table came from immunoSEQ multiplex PCR; TCRdb's copy has only in-frame clones and leaves some out. V and J calls plus clone size are reproduced from that table; the DNA served to infer D and trimming. The data contain about 160,000 clones, 82% of them seen just once; the ten biggest clones take up approximately 21%. The CDR3 is 15 residues long. Germline lookup yields CDR1 SGHRS and CDR2 YFSETQ. Losses at the gene ends were 0 bases for V and 4 bases for J; bases not matched to a gene: 7. This sample was included in a study of blood T cell repertoires in COVID-19. At the level of the study: Samples of COVID-19 (acute and convalescent) were obtained from the United States, Italy and Spain. Nucleic acid was either cDNA or gDNA, and it came from T cells, B-cell-depleted T cells, or PBMCs.

Sequencing was performed on peripheral blood. This TCR was recovered from a woman over 75 with acute or convalescent COVID-19. V gene TRBV5-1 combines with J gene TRBJ2-7; 7 bases are shared with TRBD1. The CDR3 sequence is CASSLAGQVLYEQYF. The CDR3 DNA is TGCGCCAGCAGCTTGGCCGGACAGGTTCTTTACGAGCAGTACTTC.